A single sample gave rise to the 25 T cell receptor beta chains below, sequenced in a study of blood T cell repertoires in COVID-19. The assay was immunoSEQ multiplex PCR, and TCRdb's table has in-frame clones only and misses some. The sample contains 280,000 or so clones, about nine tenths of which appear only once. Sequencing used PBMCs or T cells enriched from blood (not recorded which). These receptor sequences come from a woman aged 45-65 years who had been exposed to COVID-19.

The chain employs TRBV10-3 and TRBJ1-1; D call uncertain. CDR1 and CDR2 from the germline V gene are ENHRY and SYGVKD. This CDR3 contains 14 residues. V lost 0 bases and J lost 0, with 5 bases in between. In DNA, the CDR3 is TGTGCCATCAGTGAGTCCTCGTTGAACACTGAAGCTTTCTTT. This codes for CAISESSLNTEAFF.

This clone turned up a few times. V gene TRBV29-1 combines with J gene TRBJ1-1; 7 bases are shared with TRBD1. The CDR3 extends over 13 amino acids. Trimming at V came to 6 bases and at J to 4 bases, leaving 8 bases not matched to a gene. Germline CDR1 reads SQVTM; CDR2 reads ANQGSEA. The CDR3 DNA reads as TGCAGCGTCCAACAGGGGATAGGCACTGAAGCTTTCTTT. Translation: CSVQQGIGTEAFF.

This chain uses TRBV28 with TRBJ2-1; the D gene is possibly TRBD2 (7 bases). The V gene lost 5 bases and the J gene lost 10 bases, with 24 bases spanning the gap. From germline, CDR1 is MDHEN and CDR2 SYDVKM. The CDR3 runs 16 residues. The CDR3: CASSLTGGGGLSEQFF. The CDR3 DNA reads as TGTGCCAGCAGTCTCACCGGAGGGGGAGGGTTAAGCGAGCAGTTCTTC.

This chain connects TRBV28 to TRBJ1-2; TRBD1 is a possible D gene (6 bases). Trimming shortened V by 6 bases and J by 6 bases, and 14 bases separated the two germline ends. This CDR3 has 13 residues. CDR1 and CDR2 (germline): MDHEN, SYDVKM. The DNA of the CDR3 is TGTGCCAGCAGACCGCCTCCAGGGGATGGCTACACCTTC. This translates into CASRPPPGDGYTF.

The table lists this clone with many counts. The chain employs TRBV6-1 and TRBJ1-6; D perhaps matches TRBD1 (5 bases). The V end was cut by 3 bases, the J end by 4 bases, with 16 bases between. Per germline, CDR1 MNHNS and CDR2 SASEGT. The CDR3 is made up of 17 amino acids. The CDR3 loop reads CASSESGPGGYNSPLHF. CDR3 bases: TGTGCCAGCAGTGAGTCAGGACCCGGGGGATATAATTCACCCCTCCACTTT.

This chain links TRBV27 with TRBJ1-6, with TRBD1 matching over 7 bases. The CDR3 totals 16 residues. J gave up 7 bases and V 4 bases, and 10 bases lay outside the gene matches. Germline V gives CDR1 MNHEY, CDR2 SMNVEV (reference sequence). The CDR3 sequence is CASSSLRPGGNSPLHF. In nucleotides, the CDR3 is TGTGCCAGCAGTTCCCTCCGGCCAGGGGGGAATTCACCCCTCCACTTT.

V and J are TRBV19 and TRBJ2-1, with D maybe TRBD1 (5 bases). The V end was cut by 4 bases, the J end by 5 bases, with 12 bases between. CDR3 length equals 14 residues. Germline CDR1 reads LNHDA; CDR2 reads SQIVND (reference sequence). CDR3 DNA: TGTGCCAGTAGTAGGCTGACAGCAGACAATGAGCAGTTCTTC. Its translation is CASSRLTADNEQFF.

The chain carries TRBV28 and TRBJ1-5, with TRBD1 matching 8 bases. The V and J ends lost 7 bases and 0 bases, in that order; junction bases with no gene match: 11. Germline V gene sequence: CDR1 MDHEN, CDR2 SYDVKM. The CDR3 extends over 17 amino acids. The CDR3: CASKAGTGVNSNQPQHF. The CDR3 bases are TGTGCCAGCAAGGCCGGGACAGGCGTTAATAGCAATCAGCCCCAGCATTTT. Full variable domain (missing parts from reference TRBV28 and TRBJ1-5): DVKVTQSSRYLVKRTGEKVFLECVQDMDHENMFWYRQDPGLGLRLIYFSYDVKMKEKGDIPEGYSVSREKKERFSLILESASTNQTSMYLCASKAGTGVNSNQPQHFGDGTRLSIL.

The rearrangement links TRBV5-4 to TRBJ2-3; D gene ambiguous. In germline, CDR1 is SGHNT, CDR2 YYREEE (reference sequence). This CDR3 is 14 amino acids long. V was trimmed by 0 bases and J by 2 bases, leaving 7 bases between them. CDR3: CASSLAGATDTQYF. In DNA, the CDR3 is TGTGCCAGCAGCTTGGCGGGTGCCACAGATACGCAGTATTTT. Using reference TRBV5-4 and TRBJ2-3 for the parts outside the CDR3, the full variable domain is ETGVTQSPTHLIKTRGQQVTLRCSSQSGHNTVSWYQQALGQGPQFIFQYYREEENGRGNFPPRFSGLQFPNYSSELNVNALELDDSALYLCASSLAGATDTQYFGPGTRLTVL.

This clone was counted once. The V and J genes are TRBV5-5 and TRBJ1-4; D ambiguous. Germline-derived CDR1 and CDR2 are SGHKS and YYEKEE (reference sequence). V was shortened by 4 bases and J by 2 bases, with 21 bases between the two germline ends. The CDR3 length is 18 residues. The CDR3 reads CASSLPDTRRVTNEKLFF. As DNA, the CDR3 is TGTGCCAGCAGCCTCCCAGACACCCGGCGGGTGACTAATGAAAAACTGTTTTTT.

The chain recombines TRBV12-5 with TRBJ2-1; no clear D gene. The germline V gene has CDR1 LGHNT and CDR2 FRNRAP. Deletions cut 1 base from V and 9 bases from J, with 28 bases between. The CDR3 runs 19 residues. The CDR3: CASGLGVKSGGAPWSEQFF. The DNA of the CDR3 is TGTGCTAGTGGTTTGGGGGTTAAGTCTGGCGGCGCGCCCTGGAGTGAGCAGTTCTTC.

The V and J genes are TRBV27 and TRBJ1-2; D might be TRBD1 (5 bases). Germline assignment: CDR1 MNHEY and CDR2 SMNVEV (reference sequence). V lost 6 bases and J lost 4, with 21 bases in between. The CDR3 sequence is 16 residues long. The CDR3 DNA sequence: TGTGCCAGCAGGGGGGAGGGCTTTGGAGATCCCTATGGCTACACCTTC. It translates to CASRGEGFGDPYGYTF.

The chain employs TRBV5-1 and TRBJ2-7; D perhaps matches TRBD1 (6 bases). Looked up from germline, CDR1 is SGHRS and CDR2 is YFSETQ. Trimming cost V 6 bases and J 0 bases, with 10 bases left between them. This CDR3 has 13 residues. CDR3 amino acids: CASNLQGSYEQYF. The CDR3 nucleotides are TGCGCCAGCAACCTACAGGGCTCCTACGAGCAGTACTTC.

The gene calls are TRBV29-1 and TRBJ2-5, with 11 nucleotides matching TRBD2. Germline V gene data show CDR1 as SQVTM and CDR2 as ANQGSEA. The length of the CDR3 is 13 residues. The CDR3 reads CSHRLAGKETQYF. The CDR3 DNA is TGCAGTCATAGACTAGCGGGGAAGGAGACCCAGTACTTC.

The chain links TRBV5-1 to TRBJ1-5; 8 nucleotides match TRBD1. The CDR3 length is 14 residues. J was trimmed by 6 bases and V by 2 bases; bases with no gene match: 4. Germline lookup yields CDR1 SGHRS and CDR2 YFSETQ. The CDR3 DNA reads TGCGCCAGCAGCTTTGGACAGGGAGGTCAGCCCCAGCATTTT. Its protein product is CASSFGQGGQPQHF.

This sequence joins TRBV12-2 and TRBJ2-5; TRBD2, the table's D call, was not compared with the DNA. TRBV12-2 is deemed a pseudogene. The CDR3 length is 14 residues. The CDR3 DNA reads TGTGCAAGTTTGGCGGGGGGATGGGGCGAGACCCAGTACTTC. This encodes CASLAGGWGETQYF.

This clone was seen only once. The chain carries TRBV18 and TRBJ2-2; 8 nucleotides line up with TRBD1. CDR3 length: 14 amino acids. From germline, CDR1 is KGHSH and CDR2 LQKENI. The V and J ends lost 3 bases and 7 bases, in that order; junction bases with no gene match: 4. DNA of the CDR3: TGTGCCAGCTCACCCCAGGGGGCGATCGGGGAGCTGTTTTTT. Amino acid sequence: CASSPQGAIGELFF.

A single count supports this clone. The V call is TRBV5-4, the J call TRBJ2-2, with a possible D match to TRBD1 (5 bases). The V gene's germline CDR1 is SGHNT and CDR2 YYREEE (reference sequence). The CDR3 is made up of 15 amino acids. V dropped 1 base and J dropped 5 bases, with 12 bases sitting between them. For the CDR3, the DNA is TGTGCCAGCAGCTTGCAACAGGCTGGAACCGGGGAGCTGTTTTTT. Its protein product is CASSLQQAGTGELFF.

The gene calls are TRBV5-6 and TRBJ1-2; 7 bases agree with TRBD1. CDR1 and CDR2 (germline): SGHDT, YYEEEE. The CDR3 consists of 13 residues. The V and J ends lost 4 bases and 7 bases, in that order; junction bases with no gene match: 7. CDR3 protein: CASSPGTVGGYTF. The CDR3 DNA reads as TGTGCCAGCAGCCCCGGGACAGTCGGTGGCTACACCTTC.

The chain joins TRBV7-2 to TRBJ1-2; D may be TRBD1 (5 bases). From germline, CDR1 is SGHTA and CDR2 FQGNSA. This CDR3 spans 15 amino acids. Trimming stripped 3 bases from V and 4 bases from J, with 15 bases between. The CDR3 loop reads CASSFRDLGVYGYTF. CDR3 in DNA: TGTGCCAGCAGCTTTCGTGACCTAGGGGTCTATGGCTACACCTTC.

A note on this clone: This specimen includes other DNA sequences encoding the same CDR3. CDR3 sequence reads: CASSPGTGNQPQHF. The CDR3 coding sequence is TGTGCCAGCTCACCAGGGACAGGCAATCAGCCCCAGCATTTT. The chain employs TRBV18 and TRBJ1-5; TRBD1 matches 7 bases. CDR1 is KGHSH, CDR2 LQKENI, per germline. The CDR3 is 14 amino acids. V lost 2 bases and J lost 2; bases outside the gene matches: 0.

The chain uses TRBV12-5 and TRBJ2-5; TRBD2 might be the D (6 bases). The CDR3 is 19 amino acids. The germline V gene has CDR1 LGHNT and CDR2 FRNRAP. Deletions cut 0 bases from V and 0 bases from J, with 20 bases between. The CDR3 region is CASGLVFSGVAANQETQYF. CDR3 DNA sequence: TGTGCTAGTGGTTTGGTATTCAGTGGGGTAGCGGCGAACCAAGAGACCCAGTACTTC. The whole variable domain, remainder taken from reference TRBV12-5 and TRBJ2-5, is DARVTQTPRHKVTEMGQEVTMRCQPILGHNTVFWYRQTMMQGLELLAYFRNRAPLDDSGMPKDRFSAEMPDATLATLKIQPSEPRDSAVYFCASGLVFSGVAANQETQYFGPGTRLLVL.

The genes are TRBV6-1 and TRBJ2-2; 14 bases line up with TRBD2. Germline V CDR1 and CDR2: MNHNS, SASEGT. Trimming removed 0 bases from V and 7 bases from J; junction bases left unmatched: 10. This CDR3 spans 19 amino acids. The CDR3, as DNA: TGTGCCAGCAGTGAAGCGCTCAGGACTAGCGGGGGGTTTCGCGGGGAGCTGTTTTTT. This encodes CASSEALRTSGGFRGELFF.

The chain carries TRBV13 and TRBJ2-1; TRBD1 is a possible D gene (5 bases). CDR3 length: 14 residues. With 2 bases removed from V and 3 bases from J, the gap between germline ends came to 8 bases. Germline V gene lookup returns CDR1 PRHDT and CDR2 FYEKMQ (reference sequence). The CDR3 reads CASSLRGRYNEQFF. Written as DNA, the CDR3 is TGTGCCAGCAGCTTAAGGGGCCGCTACAATGAGCAGTTCTTC.

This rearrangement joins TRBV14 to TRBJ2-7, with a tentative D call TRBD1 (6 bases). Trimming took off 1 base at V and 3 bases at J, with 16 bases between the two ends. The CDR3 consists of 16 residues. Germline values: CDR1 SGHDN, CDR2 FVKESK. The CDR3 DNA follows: TGTGCCAGCAGCCAAGGGGGAAGACAGGCCCTCTACGAGCAGTACTTC. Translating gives CASSQGGRQALYEQYF.